This is a list of T cell receptor beta chains from one sample in a study of blood T cell repertoires in COVID-19. The method was immunoSEQ multiplex PCR; TCRdb's version includes in-frame clones alone and lacks a portion of them. The table has about 440,000 clones, about 89% seen once; the top ten hold 4.3%. The sample comprised peripheral blood. The receptors stem from a woman in her 30s with acute or convalescent COVID-19. CDR3s include the opening cysteine and the closing phenylalanine or tryptophan. A D gene is named only where the DNA matches it firmly. A clone size is listed for some rows: how often the clone was seen (once, few, many), or a class if it is expanded.

cdr3_length,v_call,clone_size,d_call,j_call,cdr3_aa,cdr3_nt
11,TRBV20-1,NA,NA,TRBJ1-1,CSASRPAEAFF,TGCAGTGCTAGCCGTCCCGCTGAAGCTTTCTTT
15,TRBV7-9,NA,TRBD1,TRBJ2-7,CASSLGGTGTYEQYF,TGTGCCAGCAGCTTAGGGGGGACAGGCACCTACGAGCAGTACTTC
14,TRBV28,NA,NA,TRBJ1-5,CAGAGGFSNQPQHF,TGTGCCGGGGCCGGGGGTTTTAGCAATCAGCCCCAGCATTTT
15,TRBV7-6,NA,NA,TRBJ1-3,CASSLGSQGGNTIYF,TGTGCCAGCAGCTTAGGTAGTCAGGGAGGAAACACCATATATTTT
14,TRBV15,few,TRBD1,TRBJ2-2,CATSQGANTGELFF,TGTGCCACCTCGCAGGGGGCGAACACCGGGGAGCTGTTTTTT
14,TRBV27,few,TRBD2,TRBJ2-1,CASSLGTTYNEQFF,TGTGCCAGCAGCCTCGGGACTACCTACAATGAGCAGTTCTTC
12,TRBV30,NA,NA,TRBJ2-7,CAWSVLNYEQYF,TGTGCCTGGAGTGTATTAAACTACGAGCAGTACTTC
13,TRBV20-1,NA,TRBD2,TRBJ2-5,CSASLAGEETQYF,TGCAGTGCTAGTCTGGCGGGGGAAGAGACCCAGTACTTC
18,TRBV6-2/TRBV6-3,NA,TRBD2,TRBJ2-2,CASSYSERDYRNTGELFF,TGTGCCAGCAGTTACTCGGAAAGGGACTACCGGAACACCGGGGAGCTGTTTTTT
14,TRBV4-1,few,TRBD1,TRBJ2-7,CASSLGTGTYEQYF,TGCGCCAGCAGCCTTGGGACAGGGACCTACGAGCAGTACTTC
15,TRBV2,once,TRBD2,TRBJ2-3,CASSKLAGGTDTQYF,TGTGCCAGCAGTAAACTAGCGGGGGGGACAGATACGCAGTATTTT
15,TRBV9,NA,TRBD1,TRBJ1-2,CASSGGTGIRYGYTF,TGTGCCAGCAGCGGCGGGACAGGGATTCGTTATGGCTACACCTTC
18,TRBV4-1,NA,TRBD1,TRBJ2-2,CASSQGARGQGNTGELFF,TGCGCCAGCAGCCAAGGGGCTCGGGGACAGGGGAACACCGGGGAGCTGTTTTTT
17,TRBV10-3,once,NA,TRBJ1-2,CAISESAPGHINYGYTF,TGTGCCATCAGTGAGTCGGCCCCGGGACATATTAACTATGGCTACACCTTC
16,TRBV30,NA,TRBD2,TRBJ2-5,CAWTRRRLAKGETQYF,TGTGCCTGGACCCGCCGTCGACTAGCGAAAGGAGAGACCCAGTACTTC
15,TRBV28,NA,NA,TRBJ2-1,CASSPTRSLDNEQFF,TGTGCCAGCAGTCCCACCCGGTCCCTTGACAATGAGCAGTTCTTC
15,TRBV15,NA,TRBD1,TRBJ2-7,CATSREGQGSGEQYF,TGTGCCACCAGCAGAGAGGGACAGGGGTCTGGAGAGCAGTACTTC
15,TRBV5-1,once,NA,TRBJ2-5,CASSLEGQLGETQYF,TGCGCCAGCAGCTTGGAAGGACAGCTAGGGGAGACCCAGTACTTC
14,TRBV13,once,NA,TRBJ2-4,CASSLGRDSDIQYF,TGTGCCAGCAGCTTAGGGCGGGACAGCGACATTCAGTACTTC
14,TRBV30,NA,NA,TRBJ2-2,CAWSGQKNTGELFF,TGTGCCTGGAGTGGGCAGAAGAACACCGGGGAGCTGTTTTTT
15,TRBV7-3,NA,TRBD2,TRBJ2-3,CASSVSGGAADTQYF,TGTGCCAGCAGCGTTAGCGGGGGGGCGGCAGATACGCAGTATTTT
11,TRBV30,NA,TRBD1,TRBJ2-5,CAWTGGETQYF,TGTGCCTGGACAGGGGGAGAGACCCAGTACTTC
15,TRBV7-9,NA,NA,TRBJ2-5,CASSLEARPRETQYF,TGTGCCAGCAGCTTAGAAGCCCGTCCGAGAGAGACCCAGTACTTC
14,TRBV6-5,NA,NA,TRBJ1-1,CASSRRGMNTEAFF,TGTGCCAGCAGTCGGCGGGGGATGAACACTGAAGCTTTCTTT
22,TRBV10-3,NA,TRBD2,TRBJ2-1,CAISESSGGFLAGGRSYNEQFF,TGTGCCATCAGTGAGTCGAGCGGCGGGTTTCTAGCGGGGGGGCGATCCTACAATGAGCAGTTCTTC
16,TRBV29-1,NA,NA,TRBJ2-7,CSVEDGREGTIGEQYF,TGCAGCGTTGAAGATGGCCGCGAGGGTACCATTGGCGAGCAGTACTTC
13,TRBV11-2,NA,NA,TRBJ2-3,CASSLDGPDTQYF,TGTGCCAGCAGCTTAGATGGGCCAGATACGCAGTATTTT
16,TRBV11-2,NA,TRBD1,TRBJ2-7,CASSLDRDRAFYEQYF,TGTGCCAGCAGCTTAGATCGGGACAGGGCGTTCTACGAGCAGTACTTC